A single sample is the source of the 13 T cell receptor beta chains below, sequenced in a study of blood T cell repertoires in COVID-19. TCRdb keeps only in-frame clones here, not all; method: immunoSEQ multiplex PCR. The data contain about 360,000 clones, around 86% of them seen just once; the ten biggest clones take up around 2.9%. The sample comprised peripheral blood. All receptors derive from a human donor in a cohort sampled during active COVID-19.

This chain connects TRBV5-1 to TRBJ1-2; D perhaps matches TRBD1 (5 bases). Germline V lookup: CDR1 SGHRS, CDR2 YFSETQ. V was clipped by 3 bases and J by 6 bases, with 15 bases between them. The CDR3 has 14 amino acids. The CDR3 DNA is TGCGCCAGCAGCTATGCAGGGATAATGGATGGCTACACCTTC. Protein product: CASSYAGIMDGYTF.

The chain is built from TRBV2 and TRBJ1-1, with 8 bases identical to TRBD1. The CDR3 length is 15 residues. The V gene's germline CDR1 is SNHLY and CDR2 FYNNEI. Trimming cost V 1 base and J 8 bases; bases outside gene matches: 9. CDR3 in amino acids: CASSEGSADRDEAFF. CDR3 bases: TGTGCCAGCAGTGAAGGAAGTGCGGACAGGGACGAAGCTTTCTTT.

The V gene is TRBV19, the J gene TRBJ2-7, with a weak D call TRBD2 (6 bases). This CDR3 is built from 12 residues. Germline assignment: CDR1 LNHDA and CDR2 SQIVND (reference sequence). V lost 3 bases to trimming and J lost 6 bases, with 9 bases between them. The CDR3 sequence: CASSIGGAEQYF. The CDR3 DNA is TGTGCCAGTAGTATCGGAGGGGCCGAGCAGTACTTC. The complete variable domain, with remaining parts taken from reference TRBV19 and TRBJ2-7, reads DGGITQSPKYLFRKEGQNVTLSCEQNLNHDAMYWYRQDPGQGLRLIYYSQIVNDFQKGDIAEGYSVSREKKESFPLTVTSAQKNPTAFYLCASSIGGAEQYFGPGTRLTVT.

The chain carries TRBV7-9 and TRBJ1-1; D remains unclear. The V end was cut by 1 base, the J end by 1 base, with 7 bases between. This CDR3 comprises 14 residues. The germline V gene has CDR1 SEHNR and CDR2 FQNEAQ (reference sequence). The CDR3, as DNA: TGTGCCAGCAGCTTAGGAGGGCAGAACACTGAAGCTTTCTTT. This gives the protein CASSLGGQNTEAFF. The complete variable domain, with remaining parts taken from reference TRBV7-9 and TRBJ1-1, reads DTGVSQNPRHKITKRGQNVTFRCDPISEHNRLYWYRQTLGQGPEFLTYFQNEAQLEKSRLLSDRFSAERPKGSFSTLEIQRTEQGDSAMYLCASSLGGQNTEAFFGQGTRLTVV.

This clone occurred once. As DNA, the CDR3 is TGTGCCAGCAATTGGGTGGGACAGAGCTACGAGCAGTACTTC. The encoded protein is CASNWVGQSYEQYF. This chain links TRBV6-6 with TRBJ2-7; 7 positions match TRBD1. J lost 3 bases, V lost 7 bases, and 9 bases had no gene match. The CDR3 spans 14 residues. Germline values: CDR1 MNHNY, CDR2 SVGAGI (reference sequence).

The chain combines TRBV30 with TRBJ2-7, with TRBD2 identical over 10 bases. From germline, CDR1 is GTSNPN and CDR2 SVGIG (reference sequence). The V and J ends lost 2 bases and 0 bases, in that order; junction bases with no gene match: 13. CDR3 length: 18 residues. The CDR3 reads CAWSTGTSAAPSSYEQYF. The CDR3 DNA reads TGTGCCTGGAGTACCGGGACTAGCGCGGCCCCGAGCTCCTACGAGCAGTACTTC.

The chain has TRBV28 and TRBJ2-5; 9 bases are a match to TRBD2. The J segment lost 2 bases and the V segment lost 7 bases, leaving 14 bases of the junction unmatched. This CDR3 has 17 residues. Germline lookup yields CDR1 MDHEN and CDR2 SYDVKM. DNA of the CDR3: TGTGCCAGCACCCCGCTAGCGGGGATACCAAGTCAAGAGACCCAGTACTTC. This gives the protein CASTPLAGIPSQETQYF.

The chain couples TRBV10-3 to TRBJ2-6; D is undetermined. The CDR3 contains 17 residues. Germline V lookup: CDR1 ENHRY, CDR2 SYGVKD. Trimming cost V 6 bases and J 0 bases, with 15 bases left between them. This chain's CDR3 is CAISLRSNNSGANVLTF. The CDR3 bases are TGTGCCATCAGCCTGCGAAGCAATAACTCTGGGGCCAACGTCCTGACTTTC.

The rearrangement links TRBV6-5 to TRBJ1-6; no firm D call. Germline CDR1 and CDR2: MNHEY and SVGAGI. This CDR3 spans 16 amino acids. Trimming stripped 0 bases from V and 6 bases from J, with 12 bases between. The CDR3 spells CASSYSTGMRNSPLHF. The CDR3 region has the DNA TGTGCCAGCAGTTACTCGACGGGGATGCGTAATTCACCCCTCCACTTT.

V is TRBV7-8 and J is TRBJ1-2; 8 bases are a match to TRBD1. Germline V gene lookup returns CDR1 SGHVS and CDR2 FQNEAQ. The CDR3 is 18 amino acids. V lost 5 bases and J lost 2; bases outside the gene matches: 16. For the CDR3, the DNA is TGTGCCAGCAGCCCCCGGCCGCAGGGGGCCCGGGGAAACTATGGCTACACCTTC. This encodes CASSPRPQGARGNYGYTF. Filled out from reference TRBV7-8 and TRBJ1-2, the complete variable domain reads GAGVSQSPRYKVAKRGQDVALRCDPISGHVSLFWYQQALGQGPEFLTYFQNEAQLDKSGLPSDRFFAERPEGSVSTLKIQRTQQEDSAVYLCASSPRPQGARGNYGYTFGSGTRLTVV.

The J gene is TRBJ1-2, the V gene TRBV6-5, with D possibly matching TRBD1 (5 bases). The V and J ends lost 2 bases and 4 bases respectively, with 8 bases between them. The CDR3 has 13 amino acids. CDR1 and CDR2 (germline): MNHEY, SVGAGI. This chain's CDR3 is CASSYAGLYGYTF. For the CDR3, the DNA is TGTGCCAGCAGTTACGCAGGGCTCTATGGCTACACCTTC.

This clone showed up just once. The V call is TRBV2, the J call TRBJ1-2, with 9 bases identical to TRBD1. J was trimmed by 8 bases and V by 8 bases; bases with no gene match: 9. This CDR3 is 13 amino acids long. Germline CDR1 reads SNHLY; CDR2 reads FYNNEI. As DNA, the CDR3 is TGTGCCAGCTCTCGGGACAGGGCGCGCGGCTACACCTTC. Protein: CASSRDRARGYTF.

This CDR3 is CACIRESMRTDTQYF. The DNA for the CDR3 is TGTGCCTGCATACGGGAGTCGATGAGGACAGATACGCAGTATTTT. V is TRBV30 and J is TRBJ2-3, with a possible D match to TRBD2 (6 bases). This CDR3 spans 15 amino acids. Deletions cut 6 bases from V and 3 bases from J, with 19 bases between. Germline V CDR1 and CDR2: GTSNPN, SVGIG (reference sequence). The variable domain in full, completed from reference TRBV30 and TRBJ2-3, reads SQTIHQWPATLVQPVGSPLSLECTVEGTSNPNLYWYRQAAGRGLQLLFYSVGIGQISSEVPQNLSASRPQDRQFILSSKKLLLSDSGFYLCACIRESMRTDTQYFGPGTRLTVL.